This T cell receptor beta chain emerged from a study of T cell repertoires in cytomegalovirus infection. General study findings and limits: Predominance within the ex vivo response was attributable to HLA-C-restricted CMV-specific TCR beta clonotypes.

About this clonotype: Antigen: not known.

Per germline, CDR1 LNHDA and CDR2 SQIVND (reference sequence). This CDR3 spans 14 amino acids. V gave up 3 bases and J gave up 4 bases, with 12 bases separating them. A single record per CDR3 protein comes from TCRdb applying MiXCR to the reads. The sample has 250,000 to 300,000 distinct CDR3 sequences, about 25% seen once. The clonotype originates from a human donor in good health (CMV status not recorded). Some clones in this sample may be carry-over from other donors' samples. The rearrangement joins TRBV19 to TRBJ1-1; D unresolved. The sequencing input was PBMCs. CDR3 bases: TGTGCCAGTAGTATGGGCGGGAGTGGCACTGAAGCTTTCTTT. Protein product: CASSMGGSGTEAFF. Full variable domain (rest looked up from reference TRBV19 and TRBJ1-1): DGGITQSPKYLFRKEGQNVTLSCEQNLNHDAMYWYRQDPGQGLRLIYYSQIVNDFQKGDIAEGYSVSREKKESFPLTVTSAQKNPTAFYLCASSMGGSGTEAFFGQGTRLTVV.